The 12 T cell receptor beta chains presented below share a single source sample, sequenced in a study of shared clonotypes between healthy human individuals. TCRdb's copy holds only in-frame clones and misses some; the assay was immunoSEQ multiplex PCR. The repertoire holds around 480,000 clones, over 60% seen once, with 9.5% to 15% in the top ten. Sequencing input: PBMCs. These receptors originate from a woman aged 40 to 50 in good health. Some clones in this sample may be carry-over from other donors' samples.

The chain recombines TRBV18 with TRBJ2-5, with TRBD1 as a possible D gene (6 bases). Trimming took 4 bases from V and 5 from J, leaving 11 bases between them. The germline gives CDR1 KGHSH, CDR2 LQKENI. CDR3 length: 13 residues. CDR3 coding DNA: TGTGCCAGCTCACTAATAGACAGGGAGACCCAGTACTTC. Protein product: CASSLIDRETQYF.

The rearrangement links TRBV5-1 to TRBJ2-5; 8 bases are a match to TRBD2. The germline V gene has CDR1 SGHRS and CDR2 YFSETQ. With V trimmed by 0 bases and J by 7 bases, 5 bases remained unmatched. This CDR3 contains 14 residues. The CDR3 loop reads CASSLANREGTQYF. The CDR3 nucleotides are TGCGCCAGCAGCTTGGCCAACCGGGAGGGGACCCAGTACTTC.

The V and J genes are TRBV30 and TRBJ2-1; D possibly corresponds to TRBD2 (5 bases). The V and J ends lost 0 bases and 0 bases respectively, with 18 bases between them. The germline CDR1 and CDR2 sequences are GTSNPN and SVGIG (reference sequence). This CDR3 contains 18 residues. The DNA for the CDR3 is TGTGCCTGGAGTGTAGGCCCCCAAAAAGCGGTCTCCTACAATGAGCAGTTCTTC. It encodes CAWSVGPQKAVSYNEQFF.

This clone was recorded once. V gene TRBV19 combines with J gene TRBJ1-4; tentative D call: TRBD1 (6 bases). V was pared by 5 bases and J by 0 bases, with 13 bases between. The germline V gene has CDR1 LNHDA and CDR2 SQIVND (reference sequence). The CDR3 has 16 residues. The CDR3 sequence is CASSPRTDATNEKLFF. CDR3 DNA: TGTGCCAGTAGTCCACGGACAGATGCAACTAATGAAAAACTGTTTTTT.

The V and J genes are TRBV5-1 and TRBJ2-1, with 10 bases that match TRBD2. V shed 1 base and J 8 bases; nucleotides not matched to a gene: 6. CDR1 is SGHRS, CDR2 YFSETQ, per germline. The CDR3 has 15 residues. CDR3 loop: CASSLPSGSSDEQFF. CDR3 coding DNA: TGCGCCAGCAGCTTGCCTAGCGGGAGTTCCGATGAGCAGTTCTTC.

The chain carries TRBV7-8 and TRBJ2-5, with 12 bases aligning to TRBD2. CDR1 and CDR2 (germline): SGHVS, FQNEAQ. The CDR3 has 18 residues. After removal of 5 bases from V and 5 bases from J, the junction contained 15 bases not matched to a gene. For the CDR3, the DNA is TGTGCCAGCAGCCCCGCCCGGACTAGCGGGACCCCTGGGGAGACCCAGTACTTC. It yields the protein CASSPARTSGTPGETQYF.

The chain carries TRBV9 and TRBJ2-7; D gene ambiguous. Germline CDR1 is SGDLS and CDR2 is YYNGEE. The CDR3 runs 14 residues. V was pared by 2 bases and J by 0 bases, with 9 bases between. The CDR3 loop reads CASSVGQNSYEQYF. CDR3 nucleotide sequence: TGTGCCAGCAGCGTTGGCCAGAACTCCTACGAGCAGTACTTC.

The chain's CDR3 is CAISESAAGTQPQHF. In DNA, the CDR3 is TGTGCCATCAGTGAGTCGGCGGCAGGGACTCAGCCCCAGCATTTT. This chain connects TRBV10-3 to TRBJ1-5, with D possibly being TRBD1 (5 bases). From germline, CDR1 is ENHRY and CDR2 SYGVKD. The germline V and J ends were trimmed by 0 bases and 6 bases, with 12 bases remaining between them. The length of the CDR3 is 15 residues.

V gene TRBV5-1 combines with J gene TRBJ2-5; 8 bases map to TRBD1. J gave up 4 bases and V 3 bases, and 14 bases lay outside the gene matches. Germline loops: CDR1 SGHRS, CDR2 YFSETQ. The CDR3 loop spans 17 amino acids. The CDR3 region is CASSWGGQGSELETQYF. CDR3 nucleotide sequence: TGCGCCAGCAGCTGGGGAGGACAGGGATCGGAGTTAGAGACCCAGTACTTC.

The chain carries TRBV7-2 and TRBJ1-3; D is undetermined. Germline lookup yields CDR1 SGHTA and CDR2 FQGNSA. The CDR3 sequence is 13 residues long. V was cut by 5 bases and J by 2 bases, with 7 bases left in between. This chain's CDR3 is CASSAAAGNTIYF. CDR3 DNA: TGTGCCAGCAGCGCGGCGGCTGGAAACACCATATATTTT. Full variable domain (rest looked up from reference TRBV7-2 and TRBJ1-3): GAGVSQSPSNKVTEKGKDVELRCDPISGHTALYWYRQSLGQGLEFLIYFQGNSAPDKSGLPSDRFSAERTGGSVSTLTIQRTQQEDSAVYLCASSAAAGNTIYFGEGSWLTVV.

The CDR3 DNA follows: TGTGCCAGCAGCCAAGATCCGGGCCAGCGGGCTTCCTACGAGCAGTACTTC. It translates to CASSQDPGQRASYEQYF. V gene TRBV4-2 combines with J gene TRBJ2-7, with TRBD2 as a possible D gene (6 bases). Germline CDR1 and CDR2: LGHNA and YNFKEQ. The CDR3 runs 17 residues. V lost 0 bases, J lost 1 base, and 16 bases lay in between.

This chain connects TRBV13 to TRBJ2-1; the match to TRBD1 covers 7 bases. This CDR3 spans 15 amino acids. The germline V gene has CDR1 PRHDT and CDR2 FYEKMQ (reference sequence). Germline trimming cut 5 bases from V and 4 bases from J; bases unmatched to any gene: 8. The CDR3 DNA is TGTGCCAGCAGCCAAGCCGGGACAGCGTACAATGAGCAGTTCTTC. Its protein product is CASSQAGTAYNEQFF.